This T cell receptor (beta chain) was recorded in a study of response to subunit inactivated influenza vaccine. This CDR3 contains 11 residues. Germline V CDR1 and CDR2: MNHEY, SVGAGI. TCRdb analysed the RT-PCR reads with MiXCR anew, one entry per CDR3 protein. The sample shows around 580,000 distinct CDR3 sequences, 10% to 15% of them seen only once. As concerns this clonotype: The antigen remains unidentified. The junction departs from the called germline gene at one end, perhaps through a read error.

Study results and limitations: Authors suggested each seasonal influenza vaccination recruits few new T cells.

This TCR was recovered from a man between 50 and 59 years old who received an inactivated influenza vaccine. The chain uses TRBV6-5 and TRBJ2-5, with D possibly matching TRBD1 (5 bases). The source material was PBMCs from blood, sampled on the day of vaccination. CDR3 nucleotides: TGTGCCAGCGGCCCCAGGACACAGCTTAACTTC. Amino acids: CASGPRTQLNF.